This T cell receptor (beta chain) appears in the sequencing data of a study of blood T cells in healthy people across ages. This clonotype has just a few counts. What it binds is not known. With a J-beta primer mix and a sample-barcoded 5' primer, a second PCR ran roughly 6 to 12 cycles. A 12-random-nucleotide template-switch adaptor tagged each cDNA molecule. TCRdb used MiXCR to reprocess the 5' RACE reads, holding one entry per CDR3 protein. The table lists more than 650,000 distinct CDR3 sequences, 22% of them singletons. Study-wide findings and caveats: A conclusive naive versus antigen-experienced comparison was prevented by the unsorted PBMCs.

Every sample gave at least 6 micrograms of total RNA when it was extracted. The sequenced sample was blood. The TCR was taken from a man between 70 and 80 years old in good health.

The CDR3, as DNA: TGTGCCAGCAGTGAGTCGTACGACTATGGCTACACCTTC. It specifies CASSESYDYGYTF. The chain joins TRBV6-1 to TRBJ1-2; no clear D. This CDR3 spans 13 amino acids. CDR1 and CDR2 from the germline V gene are MNHNS and SASEGT. V lost 3 bases and J lost 3, with 8 bases in between.